A few counts support the clone carrying this T cell receptor (beta chain). Its antigen is as yet unknown. The CDR3 is 12 residues long. With V trimmed by 6 bases and J by 6 bases, 1 base remained unmatched. Germline V gene lookup returns CDR1 MNHEY and CDR2 SMNVEV (reference sequence). This entry comes from a study of cytomegalovirus exposure and HLA in healthy donors. Notes on the study in general: In a later analysis, first-cohort TCR clusters were found to tend to co-occur in the 100 to 150 validation repertoires.

The method was immunoSEQ multiplex PCR; TCRdb's version includes in-frame clones alone and lacks a portion of them. Among approximately 150,000 clones listed, roughly 90% were seen once. The donors formed part of the roughly 120-subject validation cohort, distinct from the roughly 630-subject first cohort. The chain recombines TRBV27 with TRBJ2-2; the match to TRBD1 covers 7 bases. The sample consisted of PBMCs. This clonotype was sampled from a man younger than 35 in good health and CMV-seronegative. CDR3 loop: CASRTGPGELFF. CDR3 in DNA: TGTGCCAGCAGGACAGGGCCCGGGGAGCTGTTTTTT.